The rows below give T cell receptor beta chains drawn from one sample of a study of blood T cell repertoires in COVID-19. TCRdb keeps only in-frame clones here, not all; method: immunoSEQ multiplex PCR. Counted here are about 34,000 clones, over 90% occurring once; the ten biggest clones make up 5.2%. Sequencing was done on a sample of peripheral blood. The receptors stem from a human donor in a cohort sampled during active COVID-19. Each CDR3 is given with its conserved first and last residue. The D gene is left open where the match is weak. Not every row has a clone size; where given, it reads once, few, many or a size class.

V gene	D gene	J gene	clone size	CDR3 DNA	CDR3 protein
TRBV5-5	-	TRBJ2-7	-	TGTGCCAGCAGCCCAGGGGTCTACGAGCAGTACTTC	CASSPGVYEQYF
TRBV5-4	TRBD1	TRBJ1-3	-	TGTGCCAGCAGCTTTAGGCGACAGGGGAAGGGAAACACCATATATTTT	CASSFRRQGKGNTIYF
TRBV19	TRBD1	TRBJ2-7	-	TGTGCCAGTGGTACAGGGGAAGGGGACTTC	CASGTGEGDF
TRBV12-3/TRBV12-4	-	TRBJ1-5	once	TGTGCCAGCAGTATTCGGGGTCAGCCCCAGCATTTT	CASSIRGQPQHF
TRBV12-3/TRBV12-4	-	TRBJ1-2	-	TGTGCCAGCAGTTTTAGGAGGAGCAATGGCTACACCTTC	CASSFRRSNGYTF
TRBV19	-	TRBJ2-7	few	TGTGCCAGTAGTCAAACCCCGGGAGCCCAGTCCGAGCAGTACTTC	CASSQTPGAQSEQYF
TRBV7-9	TRBD1	TRBJ1-6	-	TGTGCCAGCAGCTTAGCGGAGGCAACAGGGGGGCAGTCACCCCTCCACTTT	CASSLAEATGGQSPLHF
TRBV10-1	-	TRBJ2-7	-	TGCGCCAGCAGTGACCCTTCCCGGTTCGAGCAGTACTTC	CASSDPSRFEQYF
TRBV2	-	TRBJ1-1	-	TGTGCCAGCAGTGCTAGCCTTTTAGTGGCTGAAGCTTTCTTT	CASSASLLVAEAFF
TRBV10-3	-	TRBJ2-5	-	TGTGCCATCAGTAGTCTCGGGGGACAAGAGACCCAGTACTTC	CAISSLGGQETQYF
TRBV7-9	-	TRBJ2-7	few	TGTGCCAGCAGCTCCGGACCGGGGGAGCAGTACTTC	CASSSGPGEQYF
TRBV16	TRBD2	TRBJ2-1	-	TGTGCCAGCAGCCCGACTAGCGGGAGGGCTTACTACAATGAGCAGTTCTTC	CASSPTSGRAYYNEQFF
TRBV9	-	TRBJ1-1	-	TGTGCCAGCAGCGTAGCAGGTAGGCCTGAAGCTTTCTTT	CASSVAGRPEAFF
TRBV30	-	TRBJ1-2	-	TGTGCCTGGAGTGTACGATGGGGGCCCCACTATGGCTACACCTTC	CAWSVRWGPHYGYTF
TRBV7-9	-	TRBJ2-5	-	TGTGCCAGCTATGGAGGGGTTGTAGAGACCCAGTACTTC	CASYGGVVETQYF
TRBV4-2	-	TRBJ1-2	-	TGTGCCAGCAGCCAAGGAAGAAAACGAGGGCATCGAGGCTACACCTTC	CASSQGRKRGHRGYTF
TRBV4-1	TRBD1	TRBJ2-7	-	TGCGCCAGCAGCCCGCCAATGGACAGGGGAATGGAGGAGCAGTACTTC	CASSPPMDRGMEEQYF
TRBV10-1	TRBD2	TRBJ2-2	-	TGCGCCAGCTCGGGGGGGATGGTGACCGGGGAGCTGTTTTTT	CASSGGMVTGELFF
TRBV2	-	TRBJ2-1	-	TGTGCCAGCAGTGTGGAGGGGCGAGATGAGCAGTTCTTC	CASSVEGRDEQFF
TRBV9	-	TRBJ2-7	-	TGTGCCAGCAGCGTAGAGGGAGTGTATCCCTACGAGCAGTACTTC	CASSVEGVYPYEQYF
TRBV7-6	TRBD2	TRBJ2-1	-	TGTGCCAGCAGCCCCGGGACTAAGATCCACAATGAGCAGTTCTTC	CASSPGTKIHNEQFF
TRBV9	TRBD1	TRBJ2-1	once	TGTGCCAGCAGCCTCGGACAGGGCTTGCTCTTTAATGAGCAGTTCTTC	CASSLGQGLLFNEQFF
TRBV21-1	-	TRBJ1-2	-	TGTGCCAGCCCGCAGGGGGCAAGCTATGGCTACACCTTC	CASPQGASYGYTF
TRBV5-4	-	TRBJ2-2	-	TGTGCCAGCAGCTTGGAGGCGGATGGGTCCGCCGGGGAGCTGTTTTTT	CASSLEADGSAGELFF
TRBV18	TRBD2	TRBJ2-3	-	TGTGCCAGCTCAACTAGCGGGGGCACAGATACGCAGTATTTT	CASSTSGGTDTQYF
TRBV7-9	-	TRBJ2-7	-	TGTGCCAGCAGCTTAGCTGGGAGTTCCTACGAGCAGTACTTC	CASSLAGSSYEQYF
TRBV19	TRBD1	TRBJ2-2	-	TGTGCCAGTAGTATAAAGGCAGGGGGCGGCGGGGAGCTGTTTTTT	CASSIKAGGGGELFF
TRBV6-2/TRBV6-3	-	TRBJ2-7	-	TGTGCCAGCAGTTACTCGAGGACGGACAATTCCTACGAGCAGTACTTC	CASSYSRTDNSYEQYF
TRBV13	-	TRBJ2-2	few	TGTGCCAGCAGCTCCTATCTAGCTAGCGGGGAGCTGTTTTTT	CASSSYLASGELFF
TRBV4-2	TRBD2	TRBJ2-1	-	TGTGCCAGCAACCTGGCTGAGGCTAGCGGGAGTCGGTACAATGAGCAGTTCTTC	CASNLAEASGSRYNEQFF
TRBV4-1	-	TRBJ1-4	-	TGCGCCAGCAGCCAAGTAGGGGGGGAAAAACGGTTTTTT	CASSQVGGEKRFF
TRBV19	-	TRBJ1-5	-	TGTGCCAGTAGCCCTCAGGGTCTCCGGGCAAATCAGCCCCAGCATTTT	CASSPQGLRANQPQHF
TRBV28	-	TRBJ1-4	-	TGTGCCAGCAGTTCATTTGGCGGTTATGAAAAACTGTTTTTT	CASSSFGGYEKLFF
TRBV5-6	-	TRBJ2-1	once	TGTGCCAGCAGCACCCCCCCGCTAAATGAGCAGTTCTTC	CASSTPPLNEQFF
TRBV30	-	TRBJ2-7	-	TGTGCCTGGAGTGTAGGTGCAGGATCCTACGAGCAGTACTTC	CAWSVGAGSYEQYF
TRBV3-1/TRBV3-2	TRBD1	TRBJ2-7	-	TGTGCCAGCAGCCAATGGGACAGGGACTACGAGCAGTACTTC	CASSQWDRDYEQYF
TRBV30	-	TRBJ1-2	-	TGTGCCTGGAGAGGCAGGGATGGCTACACCTTC	CAWRGRDGYTF
TRBV2	TRBD1	TRBJ2-1	few	TGTGCCAGCAGTGAAAGACAGGGGAGTAGCAATGAGCAGTTCTTC	CASSERQGSSNEQFF
TRBV5-4	TRBD1	TRBJ2-1	-	TGTGCCAGCAGCTTGGGGGACAGGGGTATTTCGTACAATGAGCAGTTCTTC	CASSLGDRGISYNEQFF
TRBV28	-	TRBJ2-7	-	TGTGCCAGCAGACCACAGGGATTAACGGACAACGAGCAGTACTTC	CASRPQGLTDNEQYF
TRBV6-6	-	TRBJ2-7	-	TGTGCCAGCAGTACGGACAGTTTCATCTCCTACGAGCAGTACTTC	CASSTDSFISYEQYF
TRBV6-6	-	TRBJ1-1	-	TGTGCCCTAACAAGCCATTGGGGCGTCGGAGACACTGAAGCTTTCTTT	CALTSHWGVGDTEAFF
TRBV7-9	TRBD1	TRBJ2-1	-	TGTGCCAGCAGTGACCGGGACAGGATTTGGAGGGGTGAGCAGTTCTTC	CASSDRDRIWRGEQFF
TRBV3-1/TRBV3-2	TRBD2	TRBJ2-5	-	TGTGCCAGCAGACGGACTAGCGGAAAAGAGACCCAGTACTTC	CASRRTSGKETQYF
TRBV5-1	-	TRBJ1-6	-	TGCGCCAGCAGCTTGGACAGTTTGGTTTCACCCCTCCACTTT	CASSLDSLVSPLHF
TRBV3-1/TRBV3-2	TRBD2	TRBJ2-5	-	TGTGCCAGCAGCCAGCGGGGGGGCCAAGAGACCCAGTACTTC	CASSQRGGQETQYF
TRBV6-2/TRBV6-3	TRBD2	TRBJ2-7	few	TGTGCCAGCAGTTACCCCCTAGCTGGGACTAGCGGGAGTTACGAGCAGTACTTC	CASSYPLAGTSGSYEQYF
TRBV5-1	-	TRBJ2-5	-	TGCGCCAGCAGCCCGGACAAGTGGGAGACCCAGTACTTC	CASSPDKWETQYF
TRBV7-2	TRBD2	TRBJ2-5	-	TGTGCCAGCAGCCCTCGACTAGCGGGGCACCAAGAGACCCAGTACTTC	CASSPRLAGHQETQYF
TRBV9	-	TRBJ2-2	-	TGTGCCAGCAGCGTCGGCTGGGCGGCGGGGCGGGGCGGGGAGCTGTTTTTT	CASSVGWAAGRGGELFF